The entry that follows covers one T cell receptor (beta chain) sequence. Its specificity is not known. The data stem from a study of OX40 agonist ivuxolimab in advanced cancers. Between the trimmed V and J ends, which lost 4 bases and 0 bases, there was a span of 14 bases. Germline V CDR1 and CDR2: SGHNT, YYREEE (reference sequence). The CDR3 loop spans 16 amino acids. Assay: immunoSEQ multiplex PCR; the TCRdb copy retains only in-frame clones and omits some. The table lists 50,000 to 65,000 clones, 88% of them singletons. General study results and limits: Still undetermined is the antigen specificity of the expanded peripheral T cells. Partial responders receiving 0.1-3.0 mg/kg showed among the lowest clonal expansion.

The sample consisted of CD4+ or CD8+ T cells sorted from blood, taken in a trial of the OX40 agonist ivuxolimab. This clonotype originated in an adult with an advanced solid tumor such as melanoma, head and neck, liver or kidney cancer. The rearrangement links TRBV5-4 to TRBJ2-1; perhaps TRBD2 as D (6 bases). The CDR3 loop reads CASSGGDRRSYNEQFF. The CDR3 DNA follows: TGTGCCAGCAGCGGCGGGGACCGACGCTCCTACAATGAGCAGTTCTTC.